This TCR beta chain was found in a study of blood T cell repertoires in COVID-19. V was clipped by 2 bases and J by 1 base; unmatched bases: 2. The CDR3 has 15 amino acids. Germline assignment: CDR1 MNHNS and CDR2 SASEGT. Clones were read by immunoSEQ multiplex PCR, and TCRdb kept only the in-frame ones, dropping some. Of about 130,000 clones in the sample, around 80% were seen once. The specimen sequenced was peripheral blood. This receptor was obtained from a man aged 35-49 years with active or convalescent COVID-19. V is TRBV6-1 and J is TRBJ1-5, with TRBD1 matching over 7 bases. CDR3 protein: CASSETQGSNQPQHF. The CDR3 coding sequence is TGTGCCAGCAGTGAAACACAGGGGAGCAATCAGCCCCAGCATTTT.